This TCR beta chain was observed in a study of regulatory T cells in long-lasting Graves disease. This clonotype occurred many times. Its specificity is unknown. Both iRepertoire HTBI primers and Arm-PCR of CDR3 regions were used to build the TCR beta libraries. TCRdb reanalysed the multiplex PCR reads using MiXCR and keeps one entry per CDR3 protein. This sample has approximately 480,000 distinct CDR3 sequences, with 16% found just once. Sample time point: newly diagnosed GD, antithyroid drugs for less than 3 months. PBMC RNA served as the TCR library source. Patient provenance is recorded as an endocrinology department in Xi'an, China. The CDR3 consists of 13 residues. V lost 0 bases to trimming and J lost 3 bases, with 9 bases between them. Per germline, CDR1 DFQATT and CDR2 SNEGSKA (reference sequence). Findings and caveats of the study: The number of shared public clonotypes was higher in persistent patients (more than 2,500) than new patients (more than 850).

These data were likewise used in another study, on T cells in Graves' hyperthyroidism and ophthalmopathy. From that study: Hyperthyroidism patients were newly diagnosed, had disease duration under 2 months, and were aged 18 to 65 years. The diagnoses drew upon clinical symptoms, serum thyroxine and TRAb, thyroid ultrasound and orbital computed tomography.

This clonotype was obtained from a man between 35 and 55 years old with Graves disease. Sequenced here: peripheral blood mononuclear cells (PBMCs), sampled at new diagnosis, from a patient treated with antithyroid drugs. The chain carries TRBV20-1 and TRBJ2-7, with unresolved D. The CDR3 sequence: CSARDRGIYEQYF. For the CDR3, the DNA is TGCAGTGCTAGAGATCGTGGCATCTACGAGCAGTACTTC.